A single TCR beta chain is shown here with its context. Antigen unknown. Template switching added a universal primer site; cDNA carried unique molecular identifiers. MiXCR was run by TCRdb on the 5' RACE reads, yielding one entry per CDR3 protein. The sample contains hundreds of thousands of distinct CDR3 sequences, around 6% of which appear only once. The data were obtained in a study of identical twins. The study, taken as a whole, reports: Surplus twin overlap in beta out-of-frame sequences was less pronounced. Recombination models fit unrelated individuals' TCR alpha sharing but underestimated twins'.

Deletions cut 0 bases from V and 8 bases from J, with 11 bases between. This CDR3 comprises 14 residues. The germline V gene has CDR1 MDHEN and CDR2 SYDVKM. This TCR was recovered from a man aged 18 to 29 in good health. This chain links TRBV28 with TRBJ1-5; D is perhaps TRBD1 (5 bases). Material: naive T cells sorted from blood. Written as DNA, the CDR3 is TGTGCCAGCAGTTTATGGCAGGGTCTTAAGCCCCAGCATTTT. Translating gives CASSLWQGLKPQHF. The variable domain in full, completed from reference TRBV28 and TRBJ1-5, reads DVKVTQSSRYLVKRTGEKVFLECVQDMDHENMFWYRQDPGLGLRLIYFSYDVKMKEKGDIPEGYSVSREKKERFSLILESASTNQTSMYLCASSLWQGLKPQHFGDGTRLSIL.